The source of this T cell receptor beta chain is a study of graft-versus-host responses after intestinal transplantation. For the study at large: Every one of the recipients received anti-thymocyte globulin induction and afterwards took tacrolimus and steroids for roughly three years. Study-level points and caveats: The authors found GvH clones in recipient marrow, some appearing first in ileum or blood. Peak circulating GvH clone levels were associated with early post-transplant HvG declines.

Researchers placed around 200,000 CFSE-labeled responder cells in culture with around 200,000 irradiated, violet-dye-labeled stimulator cells. Post-reaction, proliferating CD3+CD4+ and CD3+CD8+ responders (CFSE-low) were sorted. Profiled with immunoSEQ multiplex PCR; TCRdb holds only in-frame clones, not every one. The table lists about 9,600 clones, more than 25% of them singletons. Germline CDR1 SGHNT, CDR2 YYREEE (reference sequence). J lost 4 bases, V lost 1 base, and 6 bases had no gene match. The CDR3 spans 17 residues. The rearrangement links TRBV5-4 to TRBJ2-3; the match to TRBD2 covers 13 bases. Sample: alloreactive CD8+ T cells from a mixed lymphocyte reaction culture, taken before intestinal transplant. As to subset: CFSE-low proliferating T cells sorted from roughly 6-day pre-transplant mixed lymphocyte reaction (GvH or HvG direction). The source is a human patient who received an intestinal transplant. The CDR3 region is CASSLPPGLAGPDTQYF. In nucleotides, the CDR3 is TGTGCCAGCAGCTTGCCCCCGGGACTAGCGGGGCCAGATACGCAGTATTTT.